This TCR beta chain derives from a study of T cell repertoires in cytomegalovirus infection. About the study: Both CMV infection and a matching HLA type were indicated by public TCR beta signatures.

This clonotype was counted only a few times. As yet, its antigen is unknown. Each CDR3 protein gets one entry after TCRdb re-called the reads with MiXCR. Of some 480,000 distinct CDR3 sequences in the sample, 30% to 35% were seen once. V was trimmed by 0 bases and J by 7 bases, leaving 15 bases between them. This CDR3 is built from 16 residues. Germline CDR1 is KGHDR and CDR2 is SFDVKD. This receptor was obtained from a human donor in good health (CMV status not recorded). Some clones in this sample may be carry-over from other donors' samples. The rearrangement joins TRBV24-1 to TRBJ2-1; D possibly corresponds to TRBD1 (6 bases). Sequencing was performed on cultured PBMCs, taken from culture after CMV antigen stimulation. The CDR3 DNA reads as TGTGCCACCAGTGATTTGGCAGGGGCGCCTGGGAATGAGCAGTTCTTC. This encodes CATSDLAGAPGNEQFF.